These 31 T cell receptor beta chains originate from one sample sequenced in a study of response to subunit inactivated influenza vaccine. Via MiXCR, TCRdb re-called the RT-PCR reads, giving one row per CDR3 protein. The sample consists of 650,000 to 800,000 distinct CDR3 sequences, about 15% of them appearing once. The sample here was PBMCs from blood, taken roughly 2 weeks before vaccination. The receptor set was obtained from a man aged 50 to 60 who received an inactivated influenza vaccine.

V usage is TRBV3-1 and J usage is TRBJ2-1; D not certain. CDR1 is LGHDT, CDR2 YNNKEL, per germline (reference sequence). V was shortened by 5 bases and J by 4 bases, with 12 bases between the two germline ends. The CDR3 has 14 amino acids. The CDR3 DNA reads TGTGCCAGCAGCACAGCGCTCTCATACAATGAGCAGTTCTTC. Amino acid sequence: CASSTALSYNEQFF.

This clonotype turned up a few times. The CDR3, as DNA: TGTGCCAGCAGAAGCTCTGGGGCCAACGTCCTGACTTTC. Amino acids: CASRSSGANVLTF. The rearrangement links TRBV9 to TRBJ2-6; D remains ambiguous. The CDR3 runs to 13 residues. The germline V and J ends were trimmed by 5 bases and 0 bases, with 3 bases remaining between them. Looked up from germline, CDR1 is SGDLS and CDR2 is YYNGEE.

This rearrangement joins TRBV7-9 to TRBJ1-5; D remains ambiguous. CDR1 and CDR2 from the germline V gene are SEHNR and FQNEAQ (reference sequence). V was cut by 2 bases and J by 7 bases, with 12 bases left in between. The CDR3 covers 14 residues. The CDR3 coding sequence is TGTGCCAGCAGCTTATCGAACCGAGAACAGCCCCAGCATTTT. This codes for CASSLSNREQPQHF.

This clonotype was observed many times. V usage is TRBV12-3 or TRBV12-4 and J usage is TRBJ2-7, with D hard to call. The CDR3 extends over 12 amino acids. V was cut by 3 bases and J by 5 bases, with 8 bases left in between. DNA of the CDR3: TGTGCCAGCAGTTTGGGGTGGAACGAGCAGTACTTC. Translating gives CASSLGWNEQYF.

The genes are TRBV6-5 and TRBJ2-3, with D perhaps TRBD2 (6 bases). This CDR3 region has 12 residues. Germline assignment: CDR1 MNHEY and CDR2 SVGAGI. With 7 bases removed from V and 8 bases from J, the gap between germline ends came to 13 bases. The CDR3 DNA reads as TGTGCCAGCAACCTATCCGGGGGTACGCAGTATTTT. Translating it yields CASNLSGGTQYF.

This clonotype was seen at least ten times. The genes are TRBV20-1 and TRBJ2-1, with TRBD1 identical over 10 bases. The CDR3 covers 14 residues. The junction had 6 bases not matched to a gene; V was cut back by 6 bases and J by 4 bases. Germline assignment: CDR1 DFQATT and CDR2 SNEGSKA (reference sequence). CDR3 nucleotide sequence: TGCAGTGCGGGGGGACAGGGGCATTACAATGAGCAGTTCTTC. Its protein product is CSAGGQGHYNEQFF.

This clonotype has just a few counts. V gene TRBV6-5 combines with J gene TRBJ2-7; D is unclear. Germline assignment: CDR1 MNHEY and CDR2 SVGAGI. Trimming cost V 0 bases and J 2 bases, with 11 bases left between them. The CDR3 length is 15 residues. The CDR3 spells CASSYSWTETYEQYF. For the CDR3, the DNA is TGTGCCAGCAGTTACTCATGGACGGAGACCTACGAGCAGTACTTC.

As DNA, the CDR3 is TGTGCCAGTAGTAAGGCGGGGGGGCGGAATGAGCAGTTCTTC. This translates into CASSKAGGRNEQFF. The V call is TRBV19, the J call TRBJ2-1, with 9 bases fitting TRBD2. The ends lost 4 bases at V and 7 bases at J; junction bases unmatched: 5. Germline CDR1 reads LNHDA; CDR2 reads SQIVND (reference sequence). The CDR3 sequence is 14 residues long.

The CDR3 loop is CASSEERGREQYF. CDR3 nucleotides: TGTGCCAGCAGTGAAGAGCGGGGGCGCGAGCAGTACTTC. The chain couples TRBV2 to TRBJ2-7; 8 bases fit TRBD2. Germline CDR1 is SNHLY and CDR2 is FYNNEI. V lost 1 base to trimming and J lost 6 bases; unmatched junction nucleotides: 2. The CDR3 contains 13 residues.

This clonotype occurred many times. The chain has TRBV7-9 and TRBJ2-5; 8 positions agree with TRBD1. V gave up 5 bases and J gave up 4 bases; unmatched junction bases: 12. The CDR3 sequence is 16 residues long. Looked up from germline, CDR1 is SEHNR and CDR2 is FQNEAQ (reference sequence). The CDR3 region is CASSTQRTGFRETQYF. The DNA for the CDR3 is TGTGCCAGCAGCACTCAAAGGACAGGGTTTAGAGAGACCCAGTACTTC.

The chain combines TRBV30 with TRBJ2-7; D gene ambiguous. This CDR3 is 12 amino acids long. V was clipped by 0 bases and J by 3 bases, with 6 bases between them. From germline, CDR1 is GTSNPN and CDR2 SVGIG (reference sequence). The CDR3 sequence: CAWSVRNYEQYF. The CDR3 nucleotides read TGTGCCTGGAGTGTTCGTAACTACGAGCAGTACTTC.

The genes are TRBV7-8 and TRBJ2-3, with D perhaps TRBD1 (5 bases). This CDR3 has 16 residues. V was cut by 8 bases and J by 2 bases, with 20 bases left in between. The V gene's germline CDR1 is SGHVS and CDR2 FQNEAQ. Here the CDR3 reads CASSRQGEVSTDTQYF. As DNA, the CDR3 is TGTGCCAGCTCCCGGCAGGGTGAAGTTTCCACAGATACGCAGTATTTT. The whole variable domain, filled in from reference TRBV7-8 and TRBJ2-3, reads GAGVSQSPRYKVAKRGQDVALRCDPISGHVSLFWYQQALGQGPEFLTYFQNEAQLDKSGLPSDRFFAERPEGSVSTLKIQRTQQEDSAVYLCASSRQGEVSTDTQYFGPGTRLTVL.

In its sample, this clonotype was seen a few times. The chain uses TRBV25-1 and TRBJ2-7, with unresolved D. The V end lost 6 bases, the J end lost 6 bases, and 12 bases lay between the germline ends. Germline V gives CDR1 MGHDK, CDR2 SYGVNS. This CDR3 has 12 amino acids. Here the CDR3 reads CASSHTAAEQYF. DNA of the CDR3: TGTGCCAGCAGCCACACCGCGGCCGAGCAGTACTTC.

This clonotype turned up a few times. The chain uses TRBV10-3 and TRBJ1-1; a possible D gene is TRBD1 (5 bases). From germline, CDR1 is ENHRY and CDR2 SYGVKD. There are 14 residues in the CDR3. V was shortened by 0 bases and J by 3 bases, with 8 bases between the two germline ends. The CDR3 here is CAISESRRDTEAFF. In DNA, the CDR3 is TGTGCCATCAGTGAGTCGCGCAGGGACACTGAAGCTTTCTTT.

This clonotype has a count of ten or more. This chain uses TRBV10-3 with TRBJ2-3; TRBD2 matches at 8 bases. This CDR3 has 14 amino acids. With 10 bases clipped from V and 4 bases from J, the junction kept 10 bases outside the gene matches. Germline values: CDR1 ENHRY, CDR2 SYGVKD. The CDR3 DNA follows: TGTGCCACAGGGGACGGGGGGGCCGCAGATACGCAGTATTTT. Translating gives CATGDGGAADTQYF.

This clonotype was seen only a few times. Here the CDR3 reads CASSLGAASRFF. CDR3 DNA: TGTGCCAGCAGCTTAGGGGCCGCTTCGAGGTTCTTC. This rearrangement joins TRBV7-9 to TRBJ2-1; no clear D gene. Germline CDR1 is SEHNR and CDR2 is FQNEAQ (reference sequence). There are 12 residues in the CDR3. The V and J ends lost 1 base and 15 bases respectively, with 13 bases between them.

This clonotype was seen ten or more times. CDR3 in amino acids: CASSQEALGGSAEAFF. CDR3 sequence (DNA): TGCGCCAGCAGCCAAGAGGCCCTTGGGGGAAGCGCTGAAGCTTTCTTT. The genes are TRBV4-3 and TRBJ1-1, with D possibly TRBD1 on 5 matching bases. Germline CDR1 LGHNA, CDR2 YSLEER. The V end was cut by 0 bases, the J end by 6 bases, with 17 bases between. The CDR3 runs 16 residues.

Remarks on this clonotype: This may arise from a read error, as a much more abundant clone is one base away. The genes are TRBV6-2 or TRBV6-3 and TRBJ1-1; D is unclear. There are 14 residues in the CDR3. Germline loops: CDR1 MNHEY, CDR2 SVGEGT. The CDR3 coding sequence is TGTACCAGCAGTTTGGTACAGCTGAACACTGAAGCTTTCTTT. Protein product: CTSSLVQLNTEAFF.

There are a few counts of this clonotype. The chain combines TRBV30 with TRBJ2-1, with D hard to call. CDR3 length: 13 amino acids. Germline V lookup: CDR1 GTSNPN, CDR2 SVGIG (reference sequence). The V end was cut by 2 bases, the J end by 10 bases, with 15 bases between. The CDR3 DNA sequence: TGTGCCTGGAGTATCGGTTATTACACGGAGCAGTTCTTC. Protein: CAWSIGYYTEQFF. Full variable domain (remainder filled in from reference TRBV30 and TRBJ2-1): SQTIHQWPATLVQPVGSPLSLECTVEGTSNPNLYWYRQAAGRGLQLLFYSVGIGQISSEVPQNLSASRPQDRQFILSSKKLLLSDSGFYLCAWSIGYYTEQFFGPGTRLTVL.

This clonotype has just a few counts. This chain joins TRBV4-2 and TRBJ2-1; 8 bases match TRBD2. The CDR3 totals 16 residues. The J segment lost 4 bases and the V segment lost 4 bases, leaving 9 bases of the junction unmatched. The germline CDR1 and CDR2 sequences are LGHNA and YNFKEQ. Written as DNA, the CDR3 is TGTGCCAGCAGCCCCTCTGCGGGAGGTGGGTACAATGAGCAGTTCTTC. Translating gives CASSPSAGGGYNEQFF.

V gene TRBV7-9 combines with J gene TRBJ1-5; the match to TRBD1 covers 9 bases. Trimming cost V 5 bases and J 7 bases; bases outside gene matches: 6. The CDR3 length is 14 residues. Per germline, CDR1 SEHNR and CDR2 FQNEAQ (reference sequence). DNA for the CDR3: TGTGCCAGCAGCCCCGGGACAGGGCGACAGCCCCAGCATTTT. Its protein is CASSPGTGRQPQHF. The variable domain in full, completed from reference TRBV7-9 and TRBJ1-5, reads DTGVSQNPRHKITKRGQNVTFRCDPISEHNRLYWYRQTLGQGPEFLTYFQNEAQLEKSRLLSDRFSAERPKGSFSTLEIQRTEQGDSAMYLCASSPGTGRQPQHFGDGTRLSIL.

This clonotype came up a few times. The rearrangement uses TRBV7-2 and TRBJ2-5; D unresolved. The V end was cut by 7 bases, the J end by 5 bases, with 14 bases between. Germline V gene data show CDR1 as SGHTA and CDR2 as FQGNSA. CDR3 length: 13 amino acids. For the CDR3, the DNA is TGTGCCAGCACCCGGACCTTTAAGGAGACCCAGTACTTC. Residues: CASTRTFKETQYF.

V is TRBV5-1 and J is TRBJ2-1; TRBD1 or TRBD2 may be the D gene (7 bases each). This CDR3 is 14 amino acids long. V was cut by 6 bases and J by 5 bases, with 15 bases left in between. Germline V gives CDR1 SGHRS, CDR2 YFSETQ. This chain's CDR3 is CASTPGGDHNEQFF. Written as DNA, the CDR3 is TGCGCCAGCACCCCAGGGGGGGACCACAATGAGCAGTTCTTC.

The rearrangement uses TRBV5-8 and TRBJ2-7; 15 bases match TRBD2. Per germline, CDR1 SGHTS and CDR2 YDEGEE. The CDR3 has 17 residues. J was trimmed by 8 bases and V by 4 bases; bases with no gene match: 13. CDR3 loop: CASSGLAGGPYDRQQYF. Written as DNA, the CDR3 is TGTGCCAGCAGCGGACTAGCGGGAGGGCCCTATGACCGCCAGCAGTACTTC.

This clonotype was observed a handful of times. V usage is TRBV29-1 and J usage is TRBJ2-2, with TRBD2 as a possible D gene (5 bases). The CDR3 loop spans 14 amino acids. Germline lookup yields CDR1 SQVTM and CDR2 ANQGSEA. Trimming cost V 4 bases and J 6 bases, with 15 bases left between them. The CDR3 here is CSVGPNRGSGELFF. CDR3 DNA: TGCAGCGTTGGGCCTAACCGGGGTTCCGGGGAGCTGTTTTTT.

This clonotype was seen more than once but under ten times. The chain has TRBV18 and TRBJ2-2; D is unclear. The ends were cut back, 3 bases at V and 1 base at J, with 9 bases in the middle. Germline assignment: CDR1 KGHSH and CDR2 LQKENI. The CDR3 consists of 15 residues. CDR3 protein: CASSPVQLNTGELFF. The CDR3 DNA reads as TGTGCCAGCTCACCTGTCCAACTGAACACCGGGGAGCTGTTTTTT. Filled out from reference TRBV18 and TRBJ2-2, the complete variable domain reads NAGVMQNPRHLVRRRGQEARLRCSPMKGHSHVYWYRQLPEEGLKFMVYLQKENIIDESGMPKERFSAEFPKEGPSILRIQQVVRGDSAAYFCASSPVQLNTGELFFGEGSRLTVL.

At least ten counts were recorded for this clonotype. The chain joins TRBV24-1 to TRBJ2-5; D gene uncertain. From germline, CDR1 is KGHDR and CDR2 SFDVKD. This CDR3 comprises 14 residues. The V gene lost 4 bases and the J gene lost 3 bases, with 11 bases spanning the gap. DNA of the CDR3: TGTGCCACCAGTGACCCCGGACGAGAAGAGACCCAGTACTTC. Amino acids: CATSDPGREETQYF.

This clonotype showed up just a few times. The V call is TRBV6-5, the J call TRBJ1-6; D might be TRBD1 (6 bases). The CDR3 totals 15 residues. Germline V lookup: CDR1 MNHEY, CDR2 SVGAGI. Between the trimmed V and J ends, which lost 2 bases and 10 bases, there was a span of 15 bases. The DNA of the CDR3 is TGTGCCAGCAGTTACGGGGGGCTTACCAGGTCACCCCTCCACTTT. It encodes CASSYGGLTRSPLHF.

This clonotype has more than one count but fewer than ten. This sequence joins TRBV6-5 and TRBJ1-1; weak D call: TRBD1 (5 bases). V was trimmed by 1 base and J by 5 bases, leaving 14 bases between them. Germline values: CDR1 MNHEY, CDR2 SVGAGI. The CDR3 loop spans 15 amino acids. The CDR3: CASSYLGVGYTEAFF. The CDR3 DNA sequence: TGTGCCAGCAGTTACTTAGGGGTAGGGTATACTGAAGCTTTCTTT.

The chain uses TRBV11-2 and TRBJ2-3; 12 bases agree with TRBD2. Germline V gives CDR1 SGHAT, CDR2 FQNNGV. The CDR3 extends over 13 amino acids. The trim removed 8 bases at V and 6 bases at J, leaving 3 bases unmatched. DNA of the CDR3: TGTGCCAGCGATCTAGCGGGAGGGGATACGCAGTATTTT. Translation: CASDLAGGDTQYF.

This clonotype was counted at least ten times. The chain recombines TRBV3-1 with TRBJ2-3; D ambiguous. CDR1 and CDR2 (germline): LGHDT, YNNKEL (reference sequence). The CDR3 spans 12 residues. Trimming shortened V by 8 bases and J by 3 bases, and 9 bases separated the two germline ends. The CDR3 DNA reads as TGTGCCAGCTCTTATCAAACAGATACGCAGTATTTT. Translated: CASSYQTDTQYF.